These 29 T cell receptor beta chains originate from one sample sequenced in a study of T cells in Graves' hyperthyroidism and ophthalmopathy. Template material for amplifying TCR beta CDR3 regions consisted of RNA transcripts. HTBI primers drove first-round RT-PCR of the TCR CDR3. One entry per CDR3 protein, called by TCRdb with MiXCR from the multiplex PCR reads. The repertoire includes 500,000 to 650,000 distinct CDR3 sequences, about 20% of them detected once, and 40% to 50% sits in the top ten. The sample comprised blood. The receptors were gathered from a man aged 40-49 years with Graves' ophthalmopathy.

This clonotype has only a few counts. The chain has TRBV12-3 or TRBV12-4 and TRBJ2-3, with TRBD2 matching over 11 bases. The CDR3 runs to 16 residues. V gave up 6 bases and J gave up 5 bases; unmatched junction bases: 10. In nucleotides, the CDR3 is TGTGCCAGCAGCCCCTGGGGGACTAGCGGCGAAGATACGCAGTATTTT. It codes for CASSPWGTSGEDTQYF.

In the case of this clonotype: A clone one base away is much larger, so this may be a read error. The chain couples TRBV5-1 to TRBJ2-1, with D possibly matching TRBD2 (6 bases). The V end was cut by 0 bases, the J end by 8 bases, with 15 bases between. The germline CDR1 and CDR2 sequences are SGHRS and YFSETQ. This CDR3 comprises 15 residues. The CDR3 region is CASSLGGMGLDEQFF. The DNA of the CDR3 is TGCGCCAGCAGCTTGGGCGGGATGGGCCTGGATGAGCAGTTCTTC.

The genes are TRBV2 and TRBJ1-6; the D is unclear. CDR3 length: 15 residues. Deletions cut 1 base from V and 5 bases from J, with 9 bases between. From germline, CDR1 is SNHLY and CDR2 FYNNEI. CDR3 sequence reads: CASSEGGSHNSPLHF. The CDR3 DNA sequence: TGTGCCAGCAGTGAAGGGGGTAGTCATAATTCACCCCTCCACTTT. The full variable domain, its missing parts supplied by reference TRBV2 and TRBJ1-6, is EPEVTQTPSHQVTQMGQEVILRCVPISNHLYFYWYRQILGQKVEFLVSFYNNEISEKSEIFDDQFSVERPDGSNFTLKIRSTKLEDSAMYFCASSEGGSHNSPLHFGNGTRLTVT.

There are many counts of this clonotype. The CDR3 region has the DNA TGTGCCGCCCTGTCGGCGGGTAACTATGGCTACACCTTC. Amino acids: CAALSAGNYGYTF. The V gene is TRBV30, the J gene TRBJ1-2; D unresolved. From germline, CDR1 is GTSNPN and CDR2 SVGIG (reference sequence). The CDR3 sequence is 13 residues long. Trimming stripped 8 bases from V and 1 base from J, with 14 bases between. Drawing the rest from reference TRBV30 and TRBJ1-2, the complete variable domain is SQTIHQWPATLVQPVGSPLSLECTVEGTSNPNLYWYRQAAGRGLQLLFYSVGIGQISSEVPQNLSASRPQDRQFILSSKKLLLSDSGFYLCAALSAGNYGYTFGSGTRLTVV.

This clonotype turned up a few times. The rearrangement uses TRBV2 and TRBJ1-2; D remains unclear. CDR1 and CDR2 from the germline V gene are SNHLY and FYNNEI. The V gene lost 2 bases and the J gene lost 8 bases, with 12 bases spanning the gap. There are 13 residues in the CDR3. The CDR3 protein is CASSESNPYGYTF. DNA for the CDR3: TGTGCCAGCAGTGAATCCAATCCCTACGGCTACACCTTC.

This clonotype was found many times. The gene calls are TRBV5-1 and TRBJ1-4; no clear D gene. V lost 1 base and J lost 8, with 15 bases in between. This CDR3 is built from 15 residues. Germline-derived CDR1 and CDR2 are SGHRS and YFSETQ. CDR3 DNA: TGCGCCAGCAGCTTGTTGGGGAGCGCTGGCGAAAAACTGTTTTTT. Translation gives CASSLLGSAGEKLFF.

In regard to this clonotype: This may stem from a read error, because a much larger clone lies one nucleotide away. This chain joins TRBV27 and TRBJ2-1, with D uncertain. The germline gives CDR1 MNHEY, CDR2 SMNVEV (reference sequence). This CDR3 comprises 15 residues. CDR3 region: CASSLFVASSNEQFF. The DNA of the CDR3 is TGTGCCAGCAGTTTGTTCGTCGCTTCCTCCAATGAGCAGTTCTTC.

This clonotype was recorded at least ten times. J is TRBJ1-1 and V is TRBV28; TRBD1 aligns across 8 bases. The CDR3 sequence is 17 residues long. Germline CDR1 and CDR2: MDHEN and SYDVKM. Losses at the gene ends were 5 bases for V and 1 base for J; bases not matched to a gene: 12. The CDR3 region has the DNA TGTGCCAGCAGTATACCGGGACAGGCTTTGTCGAACACTGAAGCTTTCTTT. This encodes CASSIPGQALSNTEAFF.

This clonotype was counted ten times or more. The chain links TRBV28 to TRBJ2-5, with D possibly matching TRBD2 (6 bases). There are 15 residues in the CDR3. Germline V gene sequence: CDR1 MDHEN, CDR2 SYDVKM. Trimming cost V 3 bases and J 5 bases, with 16 bases left between them. CDR3 sequence: CASSFPGLTGETQYF. CDR3 DNA sequence: TGTGCCAGCAGTTTTCCGGGACTGACTGGGGAGACCCAGTACTTC.

V gene TRBV30 combines with J gene TRBJ1-3, with unresolved D. The CDR3 totals 12 residues. Germline values: CDR1 GTSNPN, CDR2 SVGIG (reference sequence). CDR3 in amino acids: CVGDPGGNTIYF. DNA of the CDR3: TGTGTCGGAGATCCAGGTGGAAACACCATATATTTT.

Only a few counts were recorded for this clonotype. The chain is built from TRBV20-1 and TRBJ1-1, with 7 nucleotides matching TRBD1. This CDR3 has 14 residues. Unmatched junction bases numbered 10, after V lost 8 bases and J lost 1 base. The germline gives CDR1 DFQATT, CDR2 SNEGSKA (reference sequence). The CDR3 protein is CSTLGQATNTEAFF. CDR3 sequence (DNA): TGCAGTACCCTTGGACAGGCCACGAACACTGAAGCTTTCTTT.

This clonotype was recorded a few times. The chain links TRBV27 to TRBJ2-7; D might be TRBD2 (5 bases). Germline-derived CDR1 and CDR2 are MNHEY and SMNVEV (reference sequence). The V gene lost 4 bases and the J gene lost 7 bases, with 14 bases spanning the gap. The length of the CDR3 is 13 residues. The CDR3 DNA follows: TGTGCCAGCAGTTCCCTCGGGCGAGGGGAGCAGTACTTC. Translated, it gives CASSSLGRGEQYF.

This clonotype showed up just a few times. In nucleotides, the CDR3 is TGCGCCAGCAGCTTGGTGCCAGGGGACTATGGCTACACCTTC. Its translation is CASSLVPGDYGYTF. V and J are TRBV5-1 and TRBJ1-2; TRBD1 might be the D (6 bases). CDR3 length equals 14 residues. The germline CDR1 and CDR2 sequences are SGHRS and YFSETQ. Trimming removed 0 bases at V and 3 bases at J, with 9 bases between.

This chain links TRBV2 with TRBJ1-1; maybe TRBD1 (5 bases). The ends were cut back, 8 bases at V and 4 bases at J, with 17 bases in the middle. The CDR3 length is 14 residues. The germline V gene has CDR1 SNHLY and CDR2 FYNNEI. The CDR3 reads CASGGTGLGTEAFF. The CDR3 nucleotides are TGTGCCAGCGGAGGGACCGGATTGGGCACTGAAGCTTTCTTT.

The V and J genes are TRBV5-1 and TRBJ2-1, with a possible D match to TRBD1 (7 bases). Germline V gene sequence: CDR1 SGHRS, CDR2 YFSETQ. The V and J ends lost 4 bases and 7 bases respectively, with 15 bases between them. This CDR3 is built from 14 residues. CDR3 coding DNA: TGCGCCAGCAGCCATGACAGGGAGGTGAATGAGCAGTTCTTC. As protein: CASSHDREVNEQFF.

A note on this clonotype: This sequence may be a read error, since a much larger clone differs from it by one base. The chain couples TRBV7-2 to TRBJ1-2, with D unresolved. The CDR3 covers 12 residues. Per the germline V gene, CDR1 is SGHTA and CDR2 is FQGNSA. CDR3 sequence reads: CASSHSNYGHTF. The CDR3 DNA is TGTGCCAGCAGCCATTCTAACTATGGCCACACCTTC.

This sequence joins TRBV20-1 and TRBJ2-5; 8 nucleotides line up with TRBD1. V gave up 6 bases and J gave up 6 bases; unmatched junction bases: 6. CDR3 length: 12 amino acids. Per the germline V gene, CDR1 is DFQATT and CDR2 is SNEGSKA (reference sequence). CDR3 sequence: CSAGQGSKTQYF. In DNA form, the CDR3 reads TGCAGTGCCGGACAGGGTTCGAAGACCCAGTACTTC.

This clonotype showed up just once. The gene calls are TRBV12-3 or TRBV12-4 and TRBJ2-7; D uncertain. The CDR3 totals 11 residues. Trimming pared 5 bases from V and 7 bases from J, leaving 9 bases between. In DNA, the CDR3 is TGTGCCAGCAGTACGACGGTGGAGCAGTACTTC. Translation: CASSTTVEQYF.

This chain uses TRBV6-2 or TRBV6-3 with TRBJ2-3; no firm D call. Germline V CDR1 and CDR2: MNHEY, SVGEGT. This CDR3 is 16 amino acids long. Between the trimmed V and J ends, which lost 0 bases and 0 bases, there was a span of 10 bases. The CDR3 DNA is TGTGCCAGCAGTTACTCGCCTGCATCTAGCACAGATACGCAGTATTTT. Its protein product is CASSYSPASSTDTQYF.

The chain joins TRBV19 to TRBJ2-1, with 9 bases aligning to TRBD2. The germline V gene encodes CDR1 LNHDA and CDR2 SQIVND (reference sequence). The CDR3 is made up of 14 amino acids. Trimming removed 10 bases from V and 9 bases from J; junction bases left unmatched: 13. The CDR3 here is CATMPGTSFVEQFF. Written as DNA, the CDR3 is TGTGCCACCATGCCTGGGACTAGCTTTGTTGAGCAGTTCTTC.

Ten or more counts support this clonotype. The chain uses TRBV7-2 and TRBJ2-7; 13 positions match TRBD2. The germline V gene has CDR1 SGHTA and CDR2 FQGNSA. The length of the CDR3 is 19 residues. Germline trimming cut 2 bases from V and 5 bases from J; bases unmatched to any gene: 15. The chain's CDR3 is CASSLPPQTRGLAGDEQYF. CDR3 bases: TGTGCCAGCAGCTTACCCCCCCAAACCCGAGGACTAGCGGGAGACGAGCAGTACTTC.

The chain has TRBV2 and TRBJ1-1; 11 bases match TRBD1. V dropped 8 bases and J dropped 1; count of bases not matched to a gene: 6. The CDR3 covers 15 residues. Germline lookup yields CDR1 SNHLY and CDR2 FYNNEI. CDR3: CASQGQGVSNTEAFF. CDR3 bases: TGTGCCAGCCAGGGACAGGGGGTATCGAACACTGAAGCTTTCTTT.

This clonotype was seen ten or more times. V and J are TRBV7-8 and TRBJ2-2; 7 nucleotides align to TRBD2. This CDR3 region has 15 residues. The V and J ends lost 6 bases and 0 bases, in that order; junction bases with no gene match: 4. Per the germline V gene, CDR1 is SGHVS and CDR2 is FQNEAQ. CDR3 in amino acids: CASSFGTTNTGELFF. For the CDR3, the DNA is TGTGCCAGCAGTTTCGGGACTACGAACACCGGGGAGCTGTTTTTT. The full variable domain, rest sourced from reference TRBV7-8 and TRBJ2-2, is GAGVSQSPRYKVAKRGQDVALRCDPISGHVSLFWYQQALGQGPEFLTYFQNEAQLDKSGLPSDRFFAERPEGSVSTLKIQRTQQEDSAVYLCASSFGTTNTGELFFGEGSRLTVL.

Ten or more counts support this clonotype. V and J are TRBV3-1 and TRBJ2-1; D ambiguous. V lost 1 base to trimming and J lost 8 bases, with 3 bases between them. Germline-derived CDR1 and CDR2 are LGHDT and YNNKEL (reference sequence). The CDR3 consists of 11 residues. Written as DNA, the CDR3 is TGTGCCAGCAGCCAAGTATATGAGCAGTTCTTC. Translated, it gives CASSQVYEQFF.

In this sample, this clonotype turned up many times. The chain is built from TRBV3-1 and TRBJ2-5; 8 nucleotides align to TRBD2. J was trimmed by 5 bases and V by 0 bases; bases with no gene match: 5. The V gene's germline CDR1 is LGHDT and CDR2 YNNKEL (reference sequence). This CDR3 spans 15 amino acids. The CDR3 loop reads CASSQEGLAGETQYF. Here the CDR3 DNA reads TGTGCCAGCAGCCAAGAAGGTCTAGCGGGTGAGACCCAGTACTTC.

For this clonotype: Germline and junction disagree at one end, which may indicate a read error. The V and J genes are TRBV7-7 and TRBJ2-5; TRBD2 is a possible D gene (6 bases). Germline values: CDR1 SSHAT, CDR2 FNYEAQ (reference sequence). The CDR3 is made up of 14 amino acids. In DNA form, the CDR3 reads TGTGCTAGCAGCTTTAGTGTGGGGGGAGAGACCCAGTACTTC. Amino acids: CASSFSVGGETQYF.

The chain is built from TRBV5-6 and TRBJ2-7; TRBD1 aligns across 7 bases. The germline V gene encodes CDR1 SGHDT and CDR2 YYEEEE. Trimming took 4 bases from V and 2 from J; bases not matched to a gene: 9. CDR3 length equals 15 residues. The CDR3 DNA is TGTGCCAGCAGCAAGATAACCGGGACAGCCTACGAGCAGTACTTC. Translation: CASSKITGTAYEQYF.

V gene TRBV6-1 combines with J gene TRBJ2-7; D is undetermined. Deletions cut 3 bases from V and 2 bases from J, with 8 bases between. The CDR3 has 13 residues. Germline V gene data show CDR1 as MNHNS and CDR2 as SASEGT. The CDR3 protein is CASSDGFPYEQYF. The CDR3 DNA sequence: TGTGCCAGCAGTGACGGCTTCCCCTACGAGCAGTACTTC.

The CDR3 loop is CASSATSIGRTDTQYF. The CDR3 coding sequence is TGTGCCAGCAGCGCGACTAGCATCGGTAGGACAGATACGCAGTATTTT. The V and J genes are TRBV7-9 and TRBJ2-3; 7 bases agree with TRBD2. This CDR3 has 16 residues. V gave up 5 bases and J gave up 3 bases; unmatched junction bases: 11. Germline V gene lookup returns CDR1 SEHNR and CDR2 FQNEAQ (reference sequence).